This T cell receptor beta chain came from a study of T cell repertoires in cytomegalovirus infection. As for the study in general: Public TCR beta signatures indicated both CMV infection and matching HLA type. Study conclusions and caveats: Dominating the ex vivo response were TCR beta clonotypes that were CMV-specific and HLA-C-restricted. Carriers of CMV plus the relevant HLA were identified by cumulative public TCR beta family frequency.

The germline V gene has CDR1 DFQATT and CDR2 SNEGSKA (reference sequence). The CDR3 runs 13 residues. Trimming took off 4 bases at V and 12 bases at J, with 19 bases between the two ends. Of note for this clonotype: Its matching antigen is unknown.

In TCRdb, the reads were re-called with MiXCR into one record per CDR3 protein. Among almost 500,000 distinct CDR3 sequences listed, around 11% were seen once. The genes are TRBV20-1 and TRBJ2-1, with D possibly being TRBD1 (5 bases). Sample: PBMCs. The sequence came from a human donor in good health (CMV status not recorded). Some clones in this sample may be carry-over from other donors' samples. CDR3 protein: CSAIPTELEVQFF. In DNA, the CDR3 is TGCAGTGCTATTCCGACAGAGCTTGAGGTGCAGTTCTTC.